Presented here are 2 T cell receptor beta chains from one specimen sequenced in a study of CD4+ T cells in melanoma. Clones were sequenced by immunoSEQ multiplex PCR, and TCRdb holds only the in-frame ones, with some missing. Here the sample spans several thousand clones, about 61% being singletons. The sequenced material came from cells from a culture (not recorded whether cultured in vitro). Receptors originate from a human donor with melanoma.

The genes are TRBV19 and TRBJ2-7, with TRBD1 identical over 9 bases. The CDR3 covers 14 residues. Germline values: CDR1 LNHDA, CDR2 SQIVND (reference sequence). The trim removed 7 bases at V and 6 bases at J, leaving 10 bases unmatched. This CDR3 reads CASNTGTGNREQYF. As DNA, the CDR3 is TGTGCCAGTAACACCGGGACAGGGAATCGCGAGCAGTACTTC.

The DNA of the CDR3 is TGTGCCAGCAGCTTAACGCCGAGACACACAGATACGCAGTATTTT. It encodes CASSLTPRHTDTQYF. The rearrangement uses TRBV7-3 and TRBJ2-3, with unresolved D. The CDR3 totals 15 residues. V was pared by 0 bases and J by 2 bases, with 9 bases between. The germline V gene has CDR1 SGHTA and CDR2 FQGTGA.